This T cell receptor beta chain is from a study of blood T cell repertoires in COVID-19. Overall study context: From T cells, B-cell-depleted T cells, or PBMCs came the material, which was cDNA or gDNA.

Authors' processing steps: For nucleated cells, counts were estimated from reference gene primer amplification. Assay: immunoSEQ multiplex PCR; the TCRdb copy retains only in-frame clones and omits some. The V and J calls and clone size were taken over from that table, and D and trimming were inferred from the DNA. The repertoire holds roughly 60,000 clones, about 81% seen once, with about 16% in the top ten. In germline, CDR1 is PRHDT, CDR2 FYEKMQ (reference sequence). V was shortened by 2 bases and J by 8 bases, with 15 bases between the two germline ends. The CDR3 is 15 amino acids. This chain uses TRBV13 with TRBJ1-4; D is perhaps TRBD1 (5 bases). The specimen sequenced was peripheral blood. This clonotype was obtained from a man older than 75 with acute or convalescent COVID-19. The CDR3 sequence: CASSLYRGAGEKLFF. The CDR3 DNA follows: TGTGCCAGCAGCTTATATAGGGGCGCGGGAGAAAAACTGTTTTTT.